Shown below are 18 T cell receptor beta chains from a single sample sequenced in a study of blood T cell repertoires in COVID-19. The repertoire was sequenced with immunoSEQ multiplex PCR; TCRdb's copy has only in-frame clones and lacks some. This sample carries fewer than 350,000 clones, around nine tenths of them seen once, and the ten largest clones take about 8.6%. Specimen: peripheral blood. The receptors stem from a man aged 40-55 years with active or convalescent COVID-19.

The chain joins TRBV11-2 to TRBJ1-6, with 10 bases lining up with TRBD1. V lost 2 bases and J lost 2; bases outside the gene matches: 3. CDR1 SGHAT and CDR2 FQNNGV come from the germline V gene. The CDR3 is made up of 17 amino acids. CDR3 sequence: CASSLRQGAAYNSPLHF. CDR3 bases: TGTGCCAGCAGCTTAAGACAGGGGGCGGCCTATAATTCACCCCTCCACTTT.

CDR3 loop: CASSTSGNEQYF. DNA for the CDR3: TGTGCCAGTAGTACTAGCGGGAACGAGCAGTACTTC. V and J are TRBV19 and TRBJ2-7; the match to TRBD2 covers 9 bases. Germline-derived CDR1 and CDR2 are LNHDA and SQIVND (reference sequence). J gave up 5 bases and V 4 bases, and 0 bases lay outside the gene matches. The length of the CDR3 is 12 residues.

The sample holds a few counts of this clone. The chain combines TRBV15 with TRBJ2-1, with a weak D call TRBD1 (5 bases). Germline CDR1 is LNHNV and CDR2 is YYDKDF (reference sequence). The CDR3 spans 16 residues. Trimming stripped 0 bases from V and 8 bases from J, with 17 bases between. The CDR3 nucleotides read TGTGCCACCAGCAGAGAGATCCCTAGGGGCGGTGATGAGCAGTTCTTC. Amino acids: CATSREIPRGGDEQFF. Full variable domain (rest looked up from reference TRBV15 and TRBJ2-1): DAMVIQNPRYQVTQFGKPVTLSCSQTLNHNVMYWYQQKSSQAPKLLFHYYDKDFNNEADTPDNFQSRRPNTSFCFLDIRSPGLGDTAMYLCATSREIPRGGDEQFFGPGTRLTVL.

The genes are TRBV7-9 and TRBJ2-3; 10 positions match TRBD1. This CDR3 spans 16 amino acids. V gave up 3 bases and J gave up 5 bases; unmatched junction bases: 8. Germline CDR1 and CDR2: SEHNR and FQNEAQ (reference sequence). CDR3 in DNA: TGTGCCAGCAGCTTCTCGCCGGGACAGGGGTTAGATACGCAGTATTTT. Protein: CASSFSPGQGLDTQYF.

With respect to this clone: In the same sample, other DNA sequences code for this CDR3. The chain carries TRBV12-3 or TRBV12-4 and TRBJ2-3, with unresolved D. This CDR3 is 12 amino acids long. V gave up 5 bases and J gave up 0 bases, with 3 bases separating them. The CDR3 reads CASSPSTDTQYF. CDR3 DNA: TGTGCCAGCAGTCCTAGCACAGATACGCAGTATTTT.

The rearrangement joins TRBV5-1 to TRBJ2-7; TRBD2 agrees at 16 bases. Germline CDR1 reads SGHRS; CDR2 reads YFSETQ. This CDR3 region has 21 residues. With 1 base clipped from V and 0 bases from J, the junction kept 13 bases outside the gene matches. In DNA form, the CDR3 reads TGCGCCAGCAGCTTGCATAAAATCCCGGGACTAGCGGGGGGGCTCTCCTACGAGCAGTACTTC. Translated, it gives CASSLHKIPGLAGGLSYEQYF.

CDR3 residues: CASSVGSYSYEQYF. CDR3 nucleotides: TGTGCCAGCAGCGTAGGTAGTTACTCCTACGAGCAGTACTTC. This sequence joins TRBV9 and TRBJ2-7; no definite D call. Per germline, CDR1 SGDLS and CDR2 YYNGEE. Trimming stripped 0 bases from V and 0 bases from J, with 7 bases between. This CDR3 contains 14 residues.

In DNA, the CDR3 is TGTGCCAGCAGCCCCCTCGCTTCCAGGGCGTACAATGAGCAGTTCTTC. Translating gives CASSPLASRAYNEQFF. V usage is TRBV7-9 and J usage is TRBJ2-1; TRBD1 might be the D (5 bases). The CDR3 runs 16 residues. The V end was cut by 5 bases, the J end by 4 bases, with 18 bases between. Germline V CDR1 and CDR2: SEHNR, FQNEAQ (reference sequence).

The chain couples TRBV5-1 to TRBJ2-1, with 7 bases identical to TRBD1. The CDR3 is 13 residues long. CDR1 SGHRS and CDR2 YFSETQ come from the germline V gene. Trimming cost V 4 bases and J 5 bases; bases outside gene matches: 3. This chain's CDR3 is CASSPGQNNEQFF. In DNA form, the CDR3 reads TGCGCCAGCAGCCCGGGACAGAACAATGAGCAGTTCTTC.

The CDR3 nucleotides read TGTGCCAGCAGTGGACAGGGGGCGAACACTGAAGCTTTCTTT. As protein: CASSGQGANTEAFF. The chain uses TRBV2 and TRBJ1-1; 10 bases line up with TRBD1. V was clipped by 4 bases and J by 1 base; unmatched bases: 0. CDR3 length: 14 amino acids. Germline V gene sequence: CDR1 SNHLY, CDR2 FYNNEI. Combining the CDR3 with reference TRBV2 and TRBJ1-1 gives the whole variable domain EPEVTQTPSHQVTQMGQEVILRCVPISNHLYFYWYRQILGQKVEFLVSFYNNEISEKSEIFDDQFSVERPDGSNFTLKIRSTKLEDSAMYFCASSGQGANTEAFFGQGTRLTVV.

The chain employs TRBV2 and TRBJ1-5; perhaps TRBD1 as D (6 bases). Germline CDR1 SNHLY, CDR2 FYNNEI. Trimming removed 4 bases at V and 4 bases at J, with 11 bases between. The CDR3 runs to 14 residues. In nucleotides, the CDR3 is TGTGCCAGCAGTGCAACAGGGCCAAATCAGCCCCAGCATTTT. Translated, it gives CASSATGPNQPQHF.

The chain uses TRBV3-1 (or the pseudogene TRBV3-2) and TRBJ1-5, with D possibly TRBD1 on 6 matching bases. V was shortened by 3 bases and J by 7 bases, with 13 bases between the two germline ends. The CDR3 consists of 14 residues. CDR1 and CDR2 from the germline V gene are LGHDT and YNNKEL (reference sequence). Here the CDR3 reads CASSQGRGTQPQHF. Written as DNA, the CDR3 is TGTGCCAGCAGCCAGGGGAGGGGGACCCAGCCCCAGCATTTT.

Only one count was recorded for this clone. This sequence joins TRBV7-6 and TRBJ2-7; D gene uncertain. Trimming shortened V by 5 bases and J by 3 bases, and 20 bases separated the two germline ends. This CDR3 has 16 residues. Germline V gene sequence: CDR1 SGHVS, CDR2 FNYEAQ. CDR3 DNA sequence: TGTGCCAGCAGCCCCATTATGGGCCTCGAGAGCTACGAGCAGTACTTC. Residues: CASSPIMGLESYEQYF.

The chain links TRBV29-1 to TRBJ2-1, with TRBD1 matching 7 bases. Germline CDR1 SQVTM, CDR2 ANQGSEA. V lost 7 bases and J lost 7; bases outside the gene matches: 4. This CDR3 has 11 amino acids. CDR3 DNA sequence: TGCAGCGAAACAGGGGAAAATGAGCAGTTCTTC. Translation: CSETGENEQFF.

The DNA for the CDR3 is TGTGCCAGTAGTATTACTAGCGGGCCCCCCCCCAATGAGCAGTTCTTC. Protein: CASSITSGPPPNEQFF. The chain is built from TRBV19 and TRBJ2-1; 9 nucleotides agree with TRBD2. Germline CDR1 and CDR2: LNHDA and SQIVND (reference sequence). The J segment lost 6 bases and the V segment lost 3 bases, leaving 9 bases of the junction unmatched. The CDR3 runs to 16 residues.

V is TRBV6-5 and J is TRBJ2-2; possible D gene TRBD2, 5 bases. Germline V lookup: CDR1 MNHEY, CDR2 SVGAGI. The V and J ends lost 2 bases and 7 bases respectively, with 11 bases between them. This CDR3 region has 14 residues. The CDR3 region is CASSYTYEGGELFF. The CDR3 nucleotides are TGTGCCAGCAGTTACACCTATGAGGGCGGGGAGCTGTTTTTT.

V and J are TRBV21-1 and TRBJ1-6. TRBV21-1 is a recognized pseudogene. This CDR3 comprises 13 residues. The DNA of the CDR3 is TGTGCCATGGGGGGGACAATGGTATCACCCCTCCACTTT. Translation: CAMGGTMVSPLHF.

This clone was detected only a few times. V and J are TRBV28 and TRBJ1-1, with D unclear. CDR1 and CDR2 (germline): MDHEN, SYDVKM. This CDR3 is built from 11 residues. The V and J ends lost 3 bases and 8 bases respectively, with 7 bases between them. DNA of the CDR3: TGTGCCAGCAGTTTTAATGGCGAAGCTTTCTTT. Protein: CASSFNGEAFF.